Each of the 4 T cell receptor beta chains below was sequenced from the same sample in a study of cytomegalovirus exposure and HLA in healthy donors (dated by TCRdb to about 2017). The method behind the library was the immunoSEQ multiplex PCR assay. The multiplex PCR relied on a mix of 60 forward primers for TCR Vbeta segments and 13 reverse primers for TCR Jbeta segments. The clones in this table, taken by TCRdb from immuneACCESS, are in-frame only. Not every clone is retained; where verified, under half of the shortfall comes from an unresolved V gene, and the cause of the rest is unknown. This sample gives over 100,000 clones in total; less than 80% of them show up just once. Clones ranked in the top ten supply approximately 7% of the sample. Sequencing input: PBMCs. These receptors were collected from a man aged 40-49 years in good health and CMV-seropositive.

The CDR3 region is CASSLVAGGPSSYNEQFF. The CDR3 DNA reads as TGTGCCAGCAGCTTGGTAGCGGGGGGCCCCTCGTCCTACAATGAGCAGTTCTTC. The V gene is TRBV5-6, the J gene TRBJ2-1, with 10 bases fitting TRBD2. Trimming cost V 0 bases and J 1 base; bases outside gene matches: 7. Germline V gene data show CDR1 as SGHDT and CDR2 as YYEEEE. The CDR3 is made up of 18 amino acids.

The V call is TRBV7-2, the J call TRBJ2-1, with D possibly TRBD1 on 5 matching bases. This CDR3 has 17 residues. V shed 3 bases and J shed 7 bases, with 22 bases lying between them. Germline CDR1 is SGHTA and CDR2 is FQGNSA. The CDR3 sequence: CASSFSTSGAQGNEQFF. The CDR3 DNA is TGTGCCAGCAGCTTCTCAACAAGTGGGGCCCAAGGGAATGAGCAGTTCTTC.

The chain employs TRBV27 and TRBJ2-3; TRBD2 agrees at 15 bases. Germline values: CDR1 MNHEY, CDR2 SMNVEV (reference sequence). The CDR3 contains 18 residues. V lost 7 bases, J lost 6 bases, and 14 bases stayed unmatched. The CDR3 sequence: CASTPHKGTSGGLDTQYF. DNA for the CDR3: TGTGCCAGCACTCCCCACAAAGGGACTAGCGGGGGGCTCGATACGCAGTATTTT.

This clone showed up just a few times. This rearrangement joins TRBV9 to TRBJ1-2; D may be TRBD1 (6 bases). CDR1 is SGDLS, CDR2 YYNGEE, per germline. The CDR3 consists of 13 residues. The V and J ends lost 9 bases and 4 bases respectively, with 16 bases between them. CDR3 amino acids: CATAGAQGYGYTF. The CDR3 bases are TGTGCCACCGCCGGGGCACAGGGCTATGGCTACACCTTC.